The 6 T cell receptor beta chains reported below all come from one sample, sequenced in a study of T cell responses to AZD1222 COVID-19 vaccine. Assay: immunoSEQ multiplex PCR; the TCRdb copy retains only in-frame clones and omits some. The sample holds approximately 74,000 clones, roughly four fifths seen once. Specimen: peripheral blood, collected on day 0 of AZD1222 vaccination. All receptors derive from an adult in good health.

The chain has TRBV5-6 and TRBJ2-1; 9 positions match TRBD1. Germline lookup yields CDR1 SGHDT and CDR2 YYEEEE. V lost 1 base, J lost 5 bases, and 1 base stayed unmatched. The CDR3 loop spans 14 amino acids. The CDR3 coding sequence is TGTGCCAGCAGCTTGCGGGACAGGGACAATGAGCAGTTCTTC. Encoded protein: CASSLRDRDNEQFF.

The chain employs TRBV19 and TRBJ1-1, with unresolved D. Per the germline V gene, CDR1 is LNHDA and CDR2 is SQIVND (reference sequence). With 7 bases removed from V and 8 bases from J, the gap between germline ends came to 20 bases. The CDR3 consists of 14 residues. The CDR3 DNA follows: TGTGCCAGTATAAACGTCGGAGTTCGGATAGAAGCTTTCTTT. This gives the protein CASINVGVRIEAFF.

The chain combines TRBV25-1 with TRBJ1-3; 10 nucleotides align to TRBD1. Germline CDR1 is MGHDK and CDR2 is SYGVNS. The ends lost 4 bases at V and 2 bases at J; junction bases unmatched: 2. This CDR3 has 15 amino acids. CDR3 in amino acids: CASSGQGATGNTIYF. In nucleotides, the CDR3 is TGTGCCAGCAGTGGACAGGGGGCAACTGGAAACACCATATATTTT. Full variable domain (outside the CDR3, taken from reference TRBV25-1 and TRBJ1-3): EADIYQTPRYLVIGTGKKITLECSQTMGHDKMYWYQQDPGMELHLIHYSYGVNSTEKGDLSSESTVSRIRTEHFPLTLESARPSHTSQYLCASSGQGATGNTIYFGEGSWLTVV.

The chain uses TRBV3-1 (or the pseudogene TRBV3-2) and TRBJ2-3, with 8 bases lining up with TRBD2. The CDR3 runs to 16 residues. Trimming cost V 1 base and J 4 bases; bases outside gene matches: 7. Germline CDR1 and CDR2: LGHDT and YNNKEL (reference sequence). CDR3 nucleotide sequence: TGTGCCAGCAGCCAAGGTTCGGGGGGGGTCTCAGATACGCAGTATTTT. Translating it yields CASSQGSGGVSDTQYF.

This chain joins TRBV29-1 and TRBJ2-4, with 13 bases identical to TRBD2. CDR3 length: 12 amino acids. Germline loops: CDR1 SQVTM, CDR2 ANQGSEA. J was trimmed by 12 bases and V by 7 bases; bases with no gene match: 6. Here the CDR3 reads CSGTSGGTNQYF. CDR3 in DNA: TGCAGCGGGACTAGCGGGGGAACAAATCAGTACTTC.

This clone has just a few counts. J is TRBJ1-1 and V is TRBV7-2, with TRBD1 as a possible D gene (6 bases). CDR3 length equals 15 residues. The V and J ends lost 5 bases and 4 bases respectively, with 17 bases between them. Looked up from germline, CDR1 is SGHTA and CDR2 is FQGNSA. CDR3 nucleotide sequence: TGTGCCAGCAGCCCACGGGGCAGGGGAGGCACTGAAGCTTTCTTT. Its protein is CASSPRGRGGTEAFF. Supplemented by reference TRBV7-2 and TRBJ1-1, the full variable domain reads GAGVSQSPSNKVTEKGKDVELRCDPISGHTALYWYRQSLGQGLEFLIYFQGNSAPDKSGLPSDRFSAERTGGSVSTLTIQRTQQEDSAVYLCASSPRGRGGTEAFFGQGTRLTVV.